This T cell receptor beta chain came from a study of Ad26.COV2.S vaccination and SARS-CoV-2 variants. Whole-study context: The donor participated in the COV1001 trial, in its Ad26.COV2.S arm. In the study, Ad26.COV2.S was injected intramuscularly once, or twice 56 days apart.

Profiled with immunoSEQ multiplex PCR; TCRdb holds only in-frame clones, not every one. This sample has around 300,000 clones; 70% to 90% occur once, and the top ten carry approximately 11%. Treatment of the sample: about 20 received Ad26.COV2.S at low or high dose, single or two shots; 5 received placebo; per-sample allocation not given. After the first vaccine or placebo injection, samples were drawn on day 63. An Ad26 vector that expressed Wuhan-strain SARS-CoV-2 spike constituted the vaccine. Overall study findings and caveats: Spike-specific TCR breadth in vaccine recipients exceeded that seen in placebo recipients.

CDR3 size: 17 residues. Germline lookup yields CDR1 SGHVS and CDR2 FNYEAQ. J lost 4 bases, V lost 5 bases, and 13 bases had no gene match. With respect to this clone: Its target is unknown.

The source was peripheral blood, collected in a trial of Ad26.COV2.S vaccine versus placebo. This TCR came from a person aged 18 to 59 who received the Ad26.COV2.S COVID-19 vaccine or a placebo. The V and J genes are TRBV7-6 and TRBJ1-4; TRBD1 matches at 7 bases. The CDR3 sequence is CASSILARQGSNEKLFF. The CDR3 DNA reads TGTGCCAGCAGCATCCTGGCCCGACAGGGCAGTAATGAAAAACTGTTTTTT.